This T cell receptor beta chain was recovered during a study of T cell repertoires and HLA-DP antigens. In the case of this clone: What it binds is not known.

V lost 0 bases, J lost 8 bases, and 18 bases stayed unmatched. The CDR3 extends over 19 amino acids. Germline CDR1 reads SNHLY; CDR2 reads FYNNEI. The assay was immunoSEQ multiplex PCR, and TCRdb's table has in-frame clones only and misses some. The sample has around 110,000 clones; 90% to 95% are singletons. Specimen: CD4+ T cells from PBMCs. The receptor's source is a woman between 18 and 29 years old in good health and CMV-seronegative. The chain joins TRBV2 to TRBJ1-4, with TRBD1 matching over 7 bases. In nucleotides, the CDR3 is TGTGCCAGCAGTGAAGCGCACCCCCCCGAACCGGGACAGAGGGAAAAACTGTTTTTT. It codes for CASSEAHPPEPGQREKLFF.